Listed below are T cell receptor beta chains from one sample, sequenced in a study of glioma-infiltrating T cells after dendritic cell vaccination. Here immunoSEQ multiplex PCR was the method, and the copy in TCRdb shows in-frame clones only, minus some. The sample contains 95,000 or so clones, more than 75% of which appear only once. The material was blood, obtained before dendritic cell vaccination. Receptors originate from a human donor with glioblastoma. Both conserved end residues are trimmed from each CDR3.

>TRBV5-6
ASSFGQVYEQY
>TRBV5-1
ASSLHGTGVYEQY
>TRBV6-5
ASSPRDRNYGYT
>TRBV30
AWSVLGTSGYNEQF
>TRBV21-1
ASSVGTKTYEQY
>TRBV7-8
ASSPRDRVPGELF
>TRBV29-1
SVVPGGYGYYTEAF
>TRBV19
ASSWGPSETQY
>TRBV7-8
ASSLAGQGANQPQH
>TRBV6-1
ASSEEWYRERNNYGYT
>TRBV7-2
ASSAQGAYEQY
>TRBV6-5
ASRRSGGSTDTQY
>TRBV4-3
ASSQGTGQETQY
>TRBV11-2
ASSPGAWDEQY
>TRBV5-1
ASSLGAVGGTTGELF
>TRBV7-3
ASRVGGSTDTQY
>TRBV13
ASSGSPDRKSNYGYT
>TRBV6-8
ASSRVCRETQY
>TRBV6-5
ASSYGSSGSNTEAF
>TRBV28
ASTTGGRNQPQH
>TRBV19
ASRRGRETQY
>TRBV11-2
ASSLRDTQY
>TRBV7-8
ASSLPTGGVLSEQF
>TRBV5-6
ASSPTGGYYEQY
>TRBV6-1
ASSDQAPGGSQPQH
>TRBV4-2
ASSQDQGLFSYEQY
>TRBV7-2
ASSTWAGGDTQY
>TRBV27
AREPSGGFTDTQY
>TRBV5-1
ASSPATGGNENTEAF
>TRBV5-1
ASSLELTSGYNEQF
>TRBV5-4
ASSMGLAGTTYEQY
>TRBV12-5
TSGLNPHVAGRWGHEQF
>TRBV19
ASKVGREVGEQF
>TRBV4-3
ASSHRGSEYEQY
>TRBV7-3
ASSKPGQGTSGANVLT
>TRBV7-2
ASSPTLLMNTEAF
>TRBV7-2
ASSSAGQGAVYGYT
>TRBV12-2
ASRSYLAGYFKNIQY
>TRBV18
ASSPPDRGPPGY
>TRBV4-1
ASSHVRSGTGTYEQY
>TRBV5-6
ASSLDRGDNEQF
>TRBV5-1
ASSLNRATNEKLF
>TRBV6-1
ASSRWSESYEQY
>TRBV7-9
ASSSSVSGVPTEAF
>TRBV9
ASSVQGSTDTQY
>TRBV30
AWIRTAPGELF
>TRBV19
ASSKYGAYEQY
>TRBV30
AWSVGGYTEAF
>TRBV6-1
ASTVLSGSQPQH
>TRBV6-5
AGSYNQGLWNTEAF
>TRBV5-4
ASSLMIRGGGNEQF
>TRBV15
ATSPARGLAGSSSYEQY